This T cell receptor (beta chain) is from a study of blood T cell repertoires in COVID-19. Turning to the study itself: The study drew acute and convalescent COVID-19 samples from the United States, Italy and Spain. PBMCs, B-cell-depleted T cells, or T cells provided the cDNA or gDNA that made up the material.

In the source study's methods: The authors estimated nucleated cell counts from reference gene primer amplification. Sequenced by immunoSEQ multiplex PCR; TCRdb stores in-frame clones only, minus some. Clone size and the V and J calls come from that table; the DNA yielded D and trimming. The sample has 150,000 to 200,000 clones, about 81% seen once; the top ten hold approximately 18%. Germline loops: CDR1 KGHSY, CDR2 FQNENV. With 6 bases removed from V and 4 bases from J, the gap between germline ends came to 18 bases. The CDR3 is made up of 15 amino acids. This sequence originates from a woman at least 80 years old with acute or convalescent COVID-19. Input material: peripheral blood. V usage is TRBV16 and J usage is TRBJ2-5; possible D gene TRBD1, 6 bases. The CDR3 coding sequence is TGTGCCAGCAGTCGAGGGACGGTGGGGGCAGAGACCCAGTACTTC. It translates to CASSRGTVGAETQYF.